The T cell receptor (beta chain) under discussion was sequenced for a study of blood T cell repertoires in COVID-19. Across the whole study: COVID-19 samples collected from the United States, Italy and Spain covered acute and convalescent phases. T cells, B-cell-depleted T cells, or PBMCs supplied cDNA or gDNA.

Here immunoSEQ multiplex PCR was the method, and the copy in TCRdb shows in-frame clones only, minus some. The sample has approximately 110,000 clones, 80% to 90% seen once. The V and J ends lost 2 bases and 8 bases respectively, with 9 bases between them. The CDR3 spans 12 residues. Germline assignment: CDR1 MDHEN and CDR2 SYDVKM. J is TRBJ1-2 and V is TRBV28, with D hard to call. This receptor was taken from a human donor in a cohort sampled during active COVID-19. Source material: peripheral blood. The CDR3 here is CASSLPEWGYTF. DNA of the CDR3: TGTGCCAGCAGTTTACCGGAGTGGGGCTACACCTTC.